These 24 T cell receptor beta chains were all obtained from the same sample, sequenced in a study of shared clonotypes between healthy human individuals. The data were produced by immunoSEQ multiplex PCR, yet TCRdb's version contains in-frame clones alone and is incomplete. The sample records about 2 million clones, about 94% being singletons. The naive CD8 fraction comprised CD45RO-negative cells positively selected for CCR7 and excluded terminally differentiated effector memory CD45RA+ cells. The sequencing input was naive CD8+ T cells sorted from blood. The receptors were gathered from a young man in good health.

The chain recombines TRBV4-1 with TRBJ2-5; no firm D call. This CDR3 has 14 residues. Trimming took 4 bases from V and 2 from J, leaving 11 bases between them. Germline V CDR1 and CDR2: MGHRA, YSYEKL. The CDR3 sequence: CASSPLARQETQYF. The CDR3, as DNA: TGCGCCAGCAGCCCTCTGGCGAGACAAGAGACCCAGTACTTC.

The chain couples TRBV5-6 to TRBJ2-3; the D gene is possibly TRBD2 (6 bases). CDR1 is SGHDT, CDR2 YYEEEE, per germline. The CDR3 loop spans 15 amino acids. The V end was cut by 2 bases, the J end by 1 base, with 11 bases between. CDR3 amino acids: CASSFGGRGTDTQYF. In DNA form, the CDR3 reads TGTGCCAGCAGCTTCGGGGGACGGGGCACAGATACGCAGTATTTT. The full variable domain, its missing parts supplied by reference TRBV5-6 and TRBJ2-3, is DAGVTQSPTHLIKTRGQQVTLRCSPKSGHDTVSWYQQALGQGPQFIFQYYEEEERQRGNFPDRFSGHQFPNYSSELNVNALLLGDSALYLCASSFGGRGTDTQYFGPGTRLTVL.

The chain uses TRBV7-6 and TRBJ2-7; 7 bases fit TRBD1. The CDR3 sequence is 15 residues long. Germline values: CDR1 SGHVS, CDR2 FNYEAQ. V was clipped by 5 bases and J by 3 bases; unmatched bases: 10. The CDR3: CASSPTGTEYYEQYF. The CDR3 bases are TGTGCCAGCAGCCCGACCGGGACAGAGTACTACGAGCAGTACTTC.

The J gene is TRBJ2-7, the V gene TRBV28, with 7 bases aligning to TRBD2. The germline V gene encodes CDR1 MDHEN and CDR2 SYDVKM. Unmatched junction bases numbered 4, after V lost 2 bases and J lost 0 bases. The CDR3 extends over 15 amino acids. CDR3: CASSLAGESSYEQYF. The CDR3 DNA reads as TGTGCCAGCAGTTTAGCGGGGGAAAGCTCCTACGAGCAGTACTTC.

This chain uses TRBV7-9 with TRBJ1-1; 9 positions match TRBD1. V gave up 5 bases and J gave up 0 bases; unmatched junction bases: 7. There are 16 residues in the CDR3. Germline CDR1 reads SEHNR; CDR2 reads FQNEAQ (reference sequence). CDR3 nucleotides: TGTGCCAGCAGCCTCATAGGGGACAGGGTGAACACTGAAGCTTTCTTT. Translation gives CASSLIGDRVNTEAFF.

The chain links TRBV11-3 to TRBJ2-1, with D tentatively TRBD2 (6 bases). With 1 base removed from V and 6 bases from J, the gap between germline ends came to 7 bases. The germline CDR1 and CDR2 sequences are SGHNT and YENEEA. The CDR3 contains 13 residues. Here the CDR3 reads CASSLGTTNEQFF. DNA for the CDR3: TGTGCCAGCAGCTTAGGGACTACCAATGAGCAGTTCTTC.

The chain employs TRBV6-1 and TRBJ1-2; D gene unclear. The CDR3 covers 15 residues. Trimming stripped 3 bases from V and 7 bases from J, with 18 bases between. Germline values: CDR1 MNHNS, CDR2 SASEGT. This chain's CDR3 is CASSDPFDMFLGYTF. The CDR3 region has the DNA TGTGCCAGCAGTGATCCTTTCGACATGTTTCTTGGCTACACCTTC.

Regarding this clone: Other DNA sequences in the sample encode the same CDR3. The DNA for the CDR3 is TGTGCCAGCAGTTCCTTCCACGAGCAGTACTTC. Protein sequence: CASSSFHEQYF. The chain is built from TRBV6-5 and TRBJ2-7; D call uncertain. Trimming removed 4 bases from V and 5 bases from J, with 6 bases in between. The CDR3 loop spans 11 amino acids. Germline CDR1 and CDR2: MNHEY and SVGAGI.

V and J are TRBV4-3 and TRBJ2-2; D remains unclear. This CDR3 is 14 amino acids long. CDR1 and CDR2 (germline): LGHNA, YSLEER. V was clipped by 5 bases and J by 1 base, with 8 bases between them. CDR3: CASSDFGNTGELFF. In DNA, the CDR3 is TGCGCCAGCAGCGATTTTGGGAACACCGGGGAGCTGTTTTTT.

This sequence joins TRBV27 and TRBJ2-2, with no clear D. Germline V CDR1 and CDR2: MNHEY, SMNVEV (reference sequence). This CDR3 is built from 13 residues. V lost 2 bases and J lost 7, with 8 bases in between. The CDR3 loop reads CASSLVGNGELFF. The DNA of the CDR3 is TGTGCCAGCAGTTTAGTGGGGAACGGGGAGCTGTTTTTT.

This chain joins TRBV4-2 and TRBJ2-3, with a tentative D call TRBD1 (6 bases). The germline V and J ends were trimmed by 0 bases and 4 bases, with 20 bases remaining between them. Looked up from germline, CDR1 is LGHNA and CDR2 is YNFKEQ. This CDR3 is built from 18 residues. CDR3 protein: CASSQELGTTRYADTQYF. For the CDR3, the DNA is TGTGCCAGCAGCCAAGAGCTCGGGACAACAAGGTACGCAGATACGCAGTATTTT.

This clone was recorded once. The chain combines TRBV7-2 with TRBJ2-7; tentatively, D is TRBD1 (5 bases). The CDR3 loop spans 14 amino acids. V lost 5 bases, J lost 2 bases, and 13 bases lay in between. CDR1 and CDR2 from the germline V gene are SGHTA and FQGNSA. The CDR3 sequence is CASSHAGAAYEQYF. The CDR3, as DNA: TGTGCCAGCAGCCACGCTGGGGCAGCCTACGAGCAGTACTTC.

The genes are TRBV11-2 and TRBJ2-7, with 8 bases lining up with TRBD1. This CDR3 spans 15 amino acids. Germline CDR1 SGHAT, CDR2 FQNNGV. The trim removed 4 bases at V and 2 bases at J, leaving 7 bases unmatched. CDR3 region: CASSSQGVEAYEQYF. The CDR3 DNA follows: TGTGCCAGCAGCTCACAGGGGGTAGAAGCCTACGAGCAGTACTTC.

V usage is TRBV30 and J usage is TRBJ1-2, with a tentative D call TRBD1 (5 bases). The CDR3 contains 13 residues. Trimming removed 6 bases from V and 1 base from J, with 12 bases in between. Looked up from germline, CDR1 is GTSNPN and CDR2 is SVGIG (reference sequence). CDR3 in amino acids: CACPRGDNYGYTF. The CDR3 coding sequence is TGTGCCTGCCCGAGAGGGGATAACTATGGCTACACCTTC. The whole variable domain, filled in from reference TRBV30 and TRBJ1-2, reads SQTIHQWPATLVQPVGSPLSLECTVEGTSNPNLYWYRQAAGRGLQLLFYSVGIGQISSEVPQNLSASRPQDRQFILSSKKLLLSDSGFYLCACPRGDNYGYTFGSGTRLTVV.

CDR3 DNA: TGTGCCAGCAGCTTAGCGTCGTGGGAGACCCAGTACTTC. This sequence encodes CASSLASWETQYF. The chain joins TRBV11-2 to TRBJ2-5; D remains unclear. The length of the CDR3 is 13 residues. Trimming removed 1 base from V and 5 bases from J, with 8 bases in between. The germline gives CDR1 SGHAT, CDR2 FQNNGV.

In its sample, this clone was seen once. The chain couples TRBV30 to TRBJ2-1; unclear D gene. With 4 bases removed from V and 5 bases from J, the gap between germline ends came to 6 bases. The CDR3 is 11 amino acids. The germline V gene has CDR1 GTSNPN and CDR2 SVGIG (reference sequence). The CDR3 sequence: CAWTVDNEQFF. CDR3 DNA sequence: TGTGCCTGGACAGTAGACAATGAGCAGTTCTTC.

The chain uses TRBV19 and TRBJ1-5; D might be TRBD1 (6 bases). The germline gives CDR1 LNHDA, CDR2 SQIVND (reference sequence). The V and J ends lost 8 bases and 0 bases respectively, with 11 bases between them. The CDR3 is 14 residues long. The CDR3 nucleotides read TGTGCCAGTCTTCAGGGGAATAGCAATCAGCCCCAGCATTTT. This codes for CASLQGNSNQPQHF.

Concerning this clone: At one end the junction does not follow the germline gene, possibly because of a read error. This sequence joins TRBV7-7 and TRBJ1-4; TRBD1 matches at 7 bases. Per the germline V gene, CDR1 is SSHAT and CDR2 is FNYEAQ (reference sequence). The CDR3 is 16 residues long. In nucleotides, the CDR3 is TGTGCTAGCAGCTTATCCGACAGGGAAACTAATGAAAAACTGTTTTTT. Its protein is CASSLSDRETNEKLFF.

This clone was observed a single time. The J gene is TRBJ2-1, the V gene TRBV7-9; 11 positions agree with TRBD1. Losses at the gene ends were 1 base for V and 5 bases for J; bases not matched to a gene: 4. There are 16 residues in the CDR3. The germline CDR1 and CDR2 sequences are SEHNR and FQNEAQ (reference sequence). CDR3 residues: CASSLGTGGNDNEQFF. The DNA of the CDR3 is TGTGCCAGCAGCTTAGGGACAGGGGGCAACGACAATGAGCAGTTCTTC.

The J gene is TRBJ2-3, the V gene TRBV6-1; 8 bases align to TRBD1. V lost 2 bases to trimming and J lost 2 bases; unmatched junction nucleotides: 6. This CDR3 has 16 residues. Germline V gene lookup returns CDR1 MNHNS and CDR2 SASEGT. CDR3 in amino acids: CASSEIDRGYTDTQYF. The CDR3 DNA sequence: TGTGCCAGCAGTGAAATCGACAGGGGATACACAGATACGCAGTATTTT.

The J gene is TRBJ2-7, the V gene TRBV13; D not certain. Germline lookup yields CDR1 PRHDT and CDR2 FYEKMQ (reference sequence). V gave up 5 bases and J gave up 8 bases, with 13 bases separating them. There are 12 residues in the CDR3. The CDR3 reads CASSSREIQQYF. The CDR3 region has the DNA TGTGCCAGCAGCAGCCGAGAGATTCAGCAGTACTTC.

V and J are TRBV10-3 and TRBJ2-1, with 7 positions matching TRBD2. This CDR3 comprises 15 residues. V lost 2 bases and J lost 5; bases outside the gene matches: 6. CDR1 and CDR2 (germline): ENHRY, SYGVKD. CDR3 coding DNA: TGTGCCATCAGTGAGGGGCCGGGGGGACACAATGAGCAGTTCTTC. Protein: CAISEGPGGHNEQFF.

The V gene is TRBV7-8, the J gene TRBJ2-7; D is uncertain. The V gene's germline CDR1 is SGHVS and CDR2 FQNEAQ. The CDR3 covers 13 residues. With 5 bases removed from V and 3 bases from J, the gap between germline ends came to 11 bases. The CDR3 is CASSIDPDYEQYF. CDR3 nucleotides: TGTGCCAGCAGCATAGACCCTGACTACGAGCAGTACTTC.

The rearrangement uses TRBV29-1 and TRBJ2-1; TRBD2 aligns across 7 bases. This CDR3 comprises 13 residues. V shed 3 bases, J shed 7 bases, and the junction held 6 bases outside the gene matches. CDR1 is SQVTM and CDR2 is ANQGSEA in the germline V gene. CDR3 DNA sequence: TGCAGCGTTGACAACGGGAGGCGGAATGAGCAGTTCTTC. Its protein is CSVDNGRRNEQFF.